This T cell receptor (beta chain) was observed in a study of post-analysis software for immune sequencing data. In the study overall: Progressive-relapsing, secondary progressive and relapsing-remitting multiple sclerosis were among the disease courses included.

Notes on the study in general: Those samples that were prepared in the same batch co-clustered strongly by F measure. Five or six TRBV segments, including TRBV5-6, TRBV5-1 and TRBV20-1, were more frequent in patients than controls. Controls had significantly higher normalized Chao1 diversity than multiple sclerosis patients.

Incorporated into the TCR beta cDNA libraries were unique molecular identifiers, which served to reduce PCR and sequencing biases. Input amounts of 1 to 10 million T cells were used. These gave 500,000 or so cDNA molecules, so each molecule approximated one T cell. TCRdb used MiXCR to reprocess the PCR reads, holding one entry per CDR3 protein. This sample has about 820,000 distinct CDR3 sequences, with 53% found just once. Turning to this clonotype: Antigen unknown.

CDR1 and CDR2 (germline): DFQATT, SNEGSKA (reference sequence). Trimming removed 0 bases from V and 7 bases from J, with 15 bases in between. CDR3 size: 14 residues. This receptor was taken from a girl aged 5 to 17 with multiple sclerosis. Sequencing used blood. V is TRBV20-1 and J is TRBJ2-5, with D perhaps matching TRBD2 (6 bases). The CDR3 loop reads CSAREGGSQGTQYF. The CDR3 coding sequence is TGCAGTGCTAGAGAGGGGGGATCCCAGGGGACCCAGTACTTC.